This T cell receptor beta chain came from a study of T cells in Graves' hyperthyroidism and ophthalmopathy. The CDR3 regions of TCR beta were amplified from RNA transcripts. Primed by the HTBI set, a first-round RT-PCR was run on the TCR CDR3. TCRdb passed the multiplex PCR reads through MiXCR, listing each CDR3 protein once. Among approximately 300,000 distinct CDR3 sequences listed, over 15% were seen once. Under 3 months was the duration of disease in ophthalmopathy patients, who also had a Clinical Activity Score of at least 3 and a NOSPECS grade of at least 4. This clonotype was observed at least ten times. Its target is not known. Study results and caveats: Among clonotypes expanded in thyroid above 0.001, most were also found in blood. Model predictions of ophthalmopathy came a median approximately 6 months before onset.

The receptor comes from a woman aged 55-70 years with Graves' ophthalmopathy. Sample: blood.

CDR3 nucleotides: TGTGCCAGCATCGGGCGGGGGGGCCCCAATGAGCAGTTCTTC. Its translation is CASIGRGGPNEQFF. The chain uses TRBV2 and TRBJ2-1, with 9 nucleotides matching TRBD2. The germline CDR1 and CDR2 sequences are SNHLY and FYNNEI. The CDR3 totals 14 residues. V lost 7 bases, J lost 6 bases, and 7 bases stayed unmatched.